This TCR beta chain was sequenced in a study of CD8 T cells in ankylosing spondylitis. The germline gives CDR1 SGHRS, CDR2 YFSETQ. The V end lost 5 bases, the J end lost 4 bases, and 12 bases lay between the germline ends. The CDR3 runs to 13 residues. Quantitative 5'-RACE with molecular barcodes produced the TCR beta libraries. TCRdb re-analysed the 5' RACE reads in MiXCR, keeping a single row per CDR3 protein. The sample yields almost 250,000 distinct CDR3 sequences, under 35% seen once. Whole-study results and caveats: Significant enrichment of disease-linked clones was reported in matched ankylosing spondylitis synovial fluid. The study identified a TCR beta motif of several highly homologous variants that appeared characteristic of ankylosing spondylitis blood. Earlier studies detected some motif variants in reactive arthritis synovial fluid and blood.

This clonotype was counted only a few times. Its specificity is unknown. Sample: blood, either unsorted or a sorted T cell fraction (not recorded which). The TCR originated in a male donor with ankylosing spondylitis or in good health (not recorded which). The rearrangement links TRBV5-1 to TRBJ1-2, with D possibly being TRBD1 (5 bases). The CDR3 sequence: CASSPRDGYGYTF. CDR3 DNA sequence: TGCGCCAGCAGTCCCCGGGACGGCTATGGCTACACCTTC.